This T cell receptor beta chain was sequenced in a study of cytomegalovirus exposure and HLA in healthy donors. Study results and limitations: Presence/absence analysis assumed near-uniform sequencing depth across donors. Later analysis demonstrated an association between a missense DCLRE1C variant and TCR beta V- and J-gene trimming.

Trimming removed 0 bases at V and 2 bases at J, with 12 bases between. Per germline, CDR1 MNHNY and CDR2 SVGAGI (reference sequence). CDR3 length equals 16 residues. Vbeta (60) and Jbeta (13) primers were used in the PCR. TCRdb's copy holds only in-frame clones and misses some; the assay was immunoSEQ multiplex PCR. The repertoire holds fewer than 200,000 clones, with 80% to 90% as singletons. About this clone itself: What it recognizes is unknown.

Donors likely had unrecorded immune exposures despite being nominally healthy when sampled. The specimen sequenced was PBMCs. The sequence was collected from a woman in her thirties in good health and CMV-seropositive. The chain is built from TRBV6-6 and TRBJ2-3; D gene uncertain. Here the CDR3 reads CASSYSSRSSTDTQYF. For the CDR3, the DNA is TGTGCCAGCAGTTACTCGAGTCGGTCGTCCACAGATACGCAGTATTTT.